The 19 T cell receptor beta chains below all came from one sample that was sequenced in a study of cytomegalovirus exposure and HLA in healthy donors. Measured with immunoSEQ multiplex PCR; TCRdb has only the in-frame clones, and not every one. The table has 95,000 to 120,000 clones, nearly 97% seen once; the top ten hold under 0.75%. The sequencing sample was made of PBMCs. The receptor source for this set is a woman under 30 in good health and CMV-seronegative.

About this clone itself: Other DNA sequences from this sample encode an identical CDR3 as well. The chain links TRBV10-3 to TRBJ2-2, with 7 bases that match TRBD1. The CDR3 consists of 14 residues. Germline assignment: CDR1 ENHRY and CDR2 SYGVKD. V shed 4 bases and J 4 bases; nucleotides not matched to a gene: 3. The DNA for the CDR3 is TGTGCCATCAGTGGAGGGGGCCCCACCGGGGAGCTGTTTTTT. This gives the protein CAISGGGPTGELFF.

The CDR3 spells CASSQDLGGGTEAFF. The CDR3 nucleotides read TGTGCCAGCAGCCAAGATCTTGGGGGAGGGACTGAAGCTTTCTTT. J is TRBJ1-1 and V is TRBV4-2, with D perhaps matching TRBD1 (5 bases). This CDR3 comprises 15 residues. Looked up from germline, CDR1 is LGHNA and CDR2 is YNFKEQ. Deletions cut 0 bases from V and 5 bases from J, with 13 bases between.

The table lists this clone with a count of one. This chain links TRBV7-9 with TRBJ2-1, with 7 bases that match TRBD1. Trimming at V came to 1 base and at J to 7 bases, leaving 10 bases not matched to a gene. The CDR3 is 16 amino acids. In germline, CDR1 is SEHNR, CDR2 FQNEAQ (reference sequence). The CDR3 is CASSLDPGGGLNEQFF. The CDR3 DNA reads as TGTGCCAGCAGCTTAGATCCAGGGGGTGGCTTGAATGAGCAGTTCTTC.

The chain recombines TRBV5-1 with TRBJ1-2; 10 bases align to TRBD1. Germline CDR1 is SGHRS and CDR2 is YFSETQ. The CDR3 is 14 residues long. Trimming at V came to 2 bases and at J to 8 bases, leaving 6 bases not matched to a gene. This CDR3 is CASSFDGQGGGYTF. CDR3 coding DNA: TGCGCCAGCAGCTTCGACGGACAGGGGGGAGGCTACACCTTC.

This chain joins TRBV6-5 and TRBJ2-4; 8 bases line up with TRBD1. The V gene end was trimmed by 6 bases and the J gene end by 3 bases; junction bases not matched to a gene: 7. The V gene's germline CDR1 is MNHEY and CDR2 SVGAGI. The CDR3 is 15 amino acids. In DNA, the CDR3 is TGTGCCAGCAGATCTGGACAGGGCATCAAAAACATTCAGTACTTC. Its protein is CASRSGQGIKNIQYF.

The CDR3 nucleotides read TGTGCCAGCAGCCCGAGCGGGGGGGCCTTCAATGAGCAGTTCTTC. This translates into CASSPSGGAFNEQFF. The chain recombines TRBV7-2 with TRBJ2-1; 10 bases match TRBD2. The germline V gene encodes CDR1 SGHTA and CDR2 FQGNSA. With 5 bases clipped from V and 6 bases from J, the junction kept 7 bases outside the gene matches. This CDR3 comprises 15 residues.

V usage is TRBV18 and J usage is TRBJ2-5, with D unclear. Trimming cost V 4 bases and J 1 base, with 7 bases left between them. CDR1 KGHSH and CDR2 LQKENI come from the germline V gene. The CDR3 contains 13 residues. The CDR3 DNA sequence: TGTGCCAGCTCACGACAACCCCAAGAGACCCAGTACTTC. Translated, it gives CASSRQPQETQYF. The whole variable domain, filled in from reference TRBV18 and TRBJ2-5, reads NAGVMQNPRHLVRRRGQEARLRCSPMKGHSHVYWYRQLPEEGLKFMVYLQKENIIDESGMPKERFSAEFPKEGPSILRIQQVVRGDSAAYFCASSRQPQETQYFGPGTRLLVL.

The V call is TRBV30, the J call TRBJ1-2, with 7 bases identical to TRBD1. V trimming: 5 bases; J trimming: 4 bases; junction bases outside the gene matches: 7. The CDR3 has 13 residues. Per germline, CDR1 GTSNPN and CDR2 SVGIG (reference sequence). CDR3 bases: TGTGCCTGGTCGACCGGGACAGTCTATGGCTACACCTTC. Translated: CAWSTGTVYGYTF.

The V gene is TRBV5-1, the J gene TRBJ2-1; weak D call: TRBD2 (6 bases). Germline V gives CDR1 SGHRS, CDR2 YFSETQ. The CDR3 sequence is 19 residues long. V shed 0 bases and J shed 2 bases, with 21 bases lying between them. CDR3 nucleotides: TGCGCCAGCAGCTTGGGCTTGAGCCTTCCGACTAGGCCCTACAATGAGCAGTTCTTC. Its protein is CASSLGLSLPTRPYNEQFF. Full variable domain (rest looked up from reference TRBV5-1 and TRBJ2-1): KAGVTQTPRYLIKTRGQQVTLSCSPISGHRSVSWYQQTPGQGLQFLFEYFSETQRNKGNFPGRFSGRQFSNSRSEMNVSTLELGDSALYLCASSLGLSLPTRPYNEQFFGPGTRLTVL.

V gene TRBV9 combines with J gene TRBJ2-1; D is possibly TRBD2 (7 bases). Deletions cut 1 base from V and 5 bases from J, with 16 bases between. CDR3 size: 16 residues. Looked up from germline, CDR1 is SGDLS and CDR2 is YYNGEE. CDR3 residues: CASSVTPGGANNEQFF. The CDR3 DNA reads TGTGCCAGCAGCGTAACCCCTGGGGGGGCGAACAATGAGCAGTTCTTC.

To note about this clone: Since the CDR3 does not end with the conserved phenylalanine or tryptophan, this likely comes from a read error. The DNA is omitted, as the CDR3 cannot be located on it reliably, and the CDR3 follows TCRdb's listing. The rearrangement joins TRBV15 to TRBJ1-1. The CDR3 totals 11 residues, both ends included. The germline gives CDR1 LNHNV, CDR2 YYDKDF (reference sequence). CDR3 amino acids: CATSRVGRRRD.

For this clone: Other nucleotide sequences from this sample produce the same CDR3. The chain combines TRBV7-9 with TRBJ1-4; 8 positions agree with TRBD1. This CDR3 is 14 amino acids long. With V trimmed by 4 bases and J by 7 bases, 5 bases remained unmatched. Germline V gives CDR1 SEHNR, CDR2 FQNEAQ (reference sequence). The CDR3 sequence: CASSSTGGSEKLFF. DNA for the CDR3: TGTGCCAGCAGCTCCACAGGGGGGAGTGAAAAACTGTTTTTT.

The rearrangement uses TRBV2 and TRBJ2-7; 8 nucleotides align to TRBD1. Losses at the gene ends were 5 bases for V and 5 bases for J; bases not matched to a gene: 8. This CDR3 region has 14 residues. Germline values: CDR1 SNHLY, CDR2 FYNNEI. Written as DNA, the CDR3 is TGTGCCAGCAGTTTGGACAGGGTGACCAACGAGCAGTACTTC. This codes for CASSLDRVTNEQYF. Full variable domain (outside the CDR3, taken from reference TRBV2 and TRBJ2-7): EPEVTQTPSHQVTQMGQEVILRCVPISNHLYFYWYRQILGQKVEFLVSFYNNEISEKSEIFDDQFSVERPDGSNFTLKIRSTKLEDSAMYFCASSLDRVTNEQYFGPGTRLTVT.

V gene TRBV7-9 combines with J gene TRBJ2-5; 8 bases are shared with TRBD1. Trimming cost V 10 bases and J 4 bases; bases outside gene matches: 11. The germline CDR1 and CDR2 sequences are SEHNR and FQNEAQ (reference sequence). The CDR3 loop spans 14 amino acids. CDR3 protein: CATRTTGDGETQYF. For the CDR3, the DNA is TGTGCCACCCGTACGACAGGGGATGGAGAGACCCAGTACTTC.

This clone was observed a single time. The gene calls are TRBV1 and TRBJ2-4; the table's D call of TRBD2 was not tested on the DNA. TRBV1 is recorded as a pseudogene. CDR3 length equals 12 residues. CDR3 sequence reads: CTSPGTRNIQYF. As DNA, the CDR3 is TGCACCAGCCCCGGGACTAGAAACATTCAGTACTTC.

This clone has a handful of counts. The chain couples TRBV5-8 to TRBJ2-7, with 11 bases identical to TRBD1. The CDR3 totals 14 residues. CDR1 SGHTS and CDR2 YDEGEE come from the germline V gene. J was trimmed by 3 bases and V by 4 bases; bases with no gene match: 3. The CDR3 DNA reads as TGTGCCAGCAGCCAGGGACAGGGGGACTACGAGCAGTACTTC. Translating it yields CASSQGQGDYEQYF.

V usage is TRBV29-1 and J usage is TRBJ2-1; 7 bases fit TRBD2. V shed 7 bases, J shed 6 bases, and the junction held 6 bases outside the gene matches. The CDR3 covers 12 residues. Germline CDR1 and CDR2: SQVTM and ANQGSEA. The CDR3 coding sequence is TGCAGCGGACAACTAGCGTTCAATGAGCAGTTCTTC. It translates to CSGQLAFNEQFF.

The CDR3 spells CASSLVAGWRNTEAFF. The CDR3 bases are TGTGCCAGCAGCTTAGTTGCGGGTTGGAGGAACACTGAAGCTTTCTTT. The chain joins TRBV7-9 to TRBJ1-1, with unresolved D. The V gene lost 1 base and the J gene lost 1 base, with 13 bases spanning the gap. This CDR3 has 16 amino acids. CDR1 SEHNR and CDR2 FQNEAQ come from the germline V gene (reference sequence).

The DNA of the CDR3 is TGTGCCAGCAGTGAAAGGTCTAGCAGAGCAGATACGCAGTATTTT. This sequence encodes CASSERSSRADTQYF. The chain carries TRBV6-1 and TRBJ2-3; D perhaps matches TRBD2 (5 bases). V lost 2 bases and J lost 4, with 13 bases in between. Per the germline V gene, CDR1 is MNHNS and CDR2 is SASEGT. The CDR3 is made up of 15 amino acids.